This is a list of T cell receptor beta chains from one sample in a study of T cells in Graves' hyperthyroidism and ophthalmopathy. TCRdb used MiXCR to reprocess the multiplex PCR reads, holding one entry per CDR3 protein. In the table there are roughly 35,000 distinct CDR3 sequences, roughly half of which are singletons. What was sequenced was blood. These receptors came from a woman between 35 and 50 years old with Graves' ophthalmopathy. Each CDR3 is given with its conserved first and last residue. D genes are given only for firm matches. Size is stated for part of the rows, as once, few or many counts, or as a class when the clone is expanded.

V	J	D	size	DNA	CDR3
TRBV5-1	TRBJ2-2	TRBD2	-	TGCGCCAGCAGCCTTGCTGGGGGGGAGGCCTACACCGGGGAGCTGTTTTTT	CASSLAGGEAYTGELFF
TRBV7-3	TRBJ1-2	TRBD1	-	TGTGCCAGCAGCCTCGGACAGGGGGGTTATAATGGCTACACCTTC	CASSLGQGGYNGYTF
TRBV9	TRBJ2-5	-	many	TGTGCCAGCAGCGGTCAAAAGGTTCAAGAGACCCAGTACTTC	CASSGQKVQETQYF
TRBV11-2	TRBJ2-7	-	many	TGTGCCAGCAGCGAAGGGAGCCCGGACTACTACGAGCAGTACTTC	CASSEGSPDYYEQYF
TRBV5-1	TRBJ2-2	-	many	TGCGCCAGCAGCCCGACCCGAGGGAACACCGGGGAGCTGTTTTTT	CASSPTRGNTGELFF
TRBV20-1	TRBJ2-7	TRBD2	-	TGCAGTGCTCGGTCTAGCGGGGGAAAAGAGCAGTACTTC	CSARSSGGKEQYF
TRBV4-3	TRBJ2-7	-	-	TGCGCCAGCAGCCAAGATTGGCAGGGGGGCGGACTACCTTGCTGGGAGCAGTACTTC	CASSQDWQGGGLPCWEQYF
TRBV20-1	TRBJ2-7	-	-	TGCAGTGCTAGCCCCCCTTCATTTGGGGGTGCTACCTACGAGCGGTACTTC	CSASPPSFGGATYERYF
TRBV6-1	TRBJ2-5	TRBD2	-	TGTGCCAGCAGTGGTCTAGCGGGGGAGACCCAGTACTTC	CASSGLAGETQYF
TRBV20-1	TRBJ1-5	TRBD1	-	TGCAGTGCCAAGGACAGGAATCAGCCCCAGCATTTT	CSAKDRNQPQHF
TRBV5-1	TRBJ1-1	-	many	TGCGCCAGCAGCTTGGTTCAGGCGGGCGCCGACACTGAAGCTTTCTTT	CASSLVQAGADTEAFF
TRBV11-2	TRBJ2-3	-	-	TGTGCCAGCAGCTTAGAAGGGACACTCACCCTACCCACAGATACGCAGTATTTT	CASSLEGTLTLPTDTQYF
TRBV19	TRBJ2-3	-	-	TGTGCCAGCCGGGACTCGAACACAGATACGCAGTATTTT	CASRDSNTDTQYF
TRBV19	TRBJ2-1	TRBD2	-	TGTGCCAGTGCATCGGGGGGGAGCTACAATGAGCAGTTCTTC	CASASGGSYNEQFF
TRBV9	TRBJ1-3	TRBD1	many	TGTGCCAGCAGCGTAGATGGACAGGGGTTCTCTGGAAACACCATATATTTT	CASSVDGQGFSGNTIYF
TRBV29-1	TRBJ1-1	-	-	TGCAGCTTTACCGACATGGCTCAAGCTTTCTTT	CSFTDMAQAFF
TRBV7-9	TRBJ2-3	TRBD2	many	TGTGCCAGCAGCCCTACCTTAGCGGGAGGGTTAGATACGCAGTATTTT	CASSPTLAGGLDTQYF
TRBV6-1	TRBJ1-2	-	-	TGTGCCAGCAGTTACTCCCTTGACAACTATGGCTACACCTTC	CASSYSLDNYGYTF
TRBV4-1	TRBJ1-5	-	many	TGCGCCAGCAGCCAAGATCACAGGGCCGGCAATCAGCCCCAGCATTTT	CASSQDHRAGNQPQHF
TRBV7-9	TRBJ1-2	-	many	TGTGCCAGCAGCCCCCCCAGCCGTGGCTACACCTTC	CASSPPSRGYTF
TRBV11-2	TRBJ1-4	-	many	TGTGCCAGCAGCGGGGAAAAACTGTTTTTT	CASSGEKLFF
TRBV5-6	TRBJ2-7	-	once	TGTGCCAGCAGCATGGCTCTAGCGCGAGTGCAGTACTTC	CASSMALARVQYF
TRBV15	TRBJ2-2	-	-	TGTGCCACCAGCACCGGGGAGCTGTTTTTT	CATSTGELFF
TRBV27	TRBJ2-7	-	few	TGTGCCAGCAGTTTGGCCTTCCCTAGCCCCTGGGGCGAGCAGTACTTC	CASSLAFPSPWGEQYF
TRBV12-3/TRBV12-4	TRBJ1-5	-	-	TGTGCCAGCAGTTTAGCGAACAGGGTCAATCAGCCCCAGCATTTT	CASSLANRVNQPQHF